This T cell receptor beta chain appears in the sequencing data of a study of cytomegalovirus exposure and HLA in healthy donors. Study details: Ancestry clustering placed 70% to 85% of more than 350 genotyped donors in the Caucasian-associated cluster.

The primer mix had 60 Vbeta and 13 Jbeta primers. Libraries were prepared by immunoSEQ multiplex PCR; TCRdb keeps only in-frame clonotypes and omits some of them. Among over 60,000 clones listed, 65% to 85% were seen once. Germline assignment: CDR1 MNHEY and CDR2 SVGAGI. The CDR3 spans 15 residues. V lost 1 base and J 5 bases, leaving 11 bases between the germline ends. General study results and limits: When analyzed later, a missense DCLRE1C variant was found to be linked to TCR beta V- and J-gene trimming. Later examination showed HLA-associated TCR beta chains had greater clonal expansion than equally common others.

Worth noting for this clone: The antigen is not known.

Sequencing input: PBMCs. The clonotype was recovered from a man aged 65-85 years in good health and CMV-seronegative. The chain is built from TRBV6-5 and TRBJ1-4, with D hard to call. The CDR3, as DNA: TGTGCCAGCAGTTACTTGCTGGGAGAGAATGAAAAACTGTTTTTT. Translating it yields CASSYLLGENEKLFF.